These 5 T cell receptor beta chains originate from one sample sequenced in a study of control samples from healthy donors and cancer patients. Data came from immunoSEQ multiplex PCR; TCRdb stores just in-frame clones and leaves some out. The data contain about 70,000 clones, approximately 94% of them singletons. The specimen sequenced was blood. The receptors shown here come from a woman younger than 45 in good health.

CDR3 sequence reads: CASSSRQGYNSPLHF. For the CDR3, the DNA is TGTGCCAGCAGCAGCAGACAGGGTTATAATTCACCCCTCCACTTT. The chain combines TRBV6-6 with TRBJ1-6; TRBD1 matches at 7 bases. The CDR3 extends over 15 amino acids. V was pared by 6 bases and J by 4 bases, with 6 bases of the junction left unmatched. Germline V gives CDR1 MNHNY, CDR2 SVGAGI (reference sequence).

The chain joins TRBV29-1 to TRBJ2-5, with D uncertain. V lost 6 bases and J 4 bases, leaving 15 bases between the germline ends. From germline, CDR1 is SQVTM and CDR2 ANQGSEA. The CDR3 length is 13 residues. Here the CDR3 reads CSVGTLLSETQYF. CDR3 DNA sequence: TGCAGCGTGGGAACTTTGTTGTCAGAGACCCAGTACTTC. Complete variable domain (other parts from reference TRBV29-1 and TRBJ2-5): SAVISQKPSRDICQRGTSLTIQCQVDSQVTMMFWYRQQPGQSLTLIATANQGSEATYESGFVIDKFPISRPNLTFSTLTVSNMSPEDSSIYLCSVGTLLSETQYFGPGTRLLVL.

The chain recombines TRBV20-1 with TRBJ1-1; D not resolved. CDR3 length equals 11 residues. CDR1 and CDR2 (germline): DFQATT, SNEGSKA (reference sequence). V lost 5 bases, J lost 1 base, and 5 bases lay in between. CDR3 nucleotides: TGCAGTGCTCCTTCGAACACTGAAGCTTTCTTT. Translating gives CSAPSNTEAFF.

J is TRBJ2-2 and V is TRBV7-3, with D maybe TRBD1 (5 bases). The CDR3 has 12 amino acids. Trimming cost V 4 bases and J 8 bases, with 8 bases left between them. Germline V gene sequence: CDR1 SGHTA, CDR2 FQGTGA. The DNA for the CDR3 is TGTGCCAGCAGCTCGACAGCGGGGGAGCTGTTTTTT. It translates to CASSSTAGELFF.

The genes are TRBV7-3 and TRBJ1-1; perhaps TRBD1 as D (6 bases). The CDR3 is 13 amino acids. The germline V gene has CDR1 SGHTA and CDR2 FQGTGA. Deletions cut 5 bases from V and 1 base from J, with 8 bases between. In DNA form, the CDR3 reads TGTGCCAGCAGCCAGGGGTGGAACACTGAAGCTTTCTTT. Amino acid sequence: CASSQGWNTEAFF.